These 20 T cell receptor beta chains came from one sample sequenced in a study of blood T cell repertoires in COVID-19. Clones were read by immunoSEQ multiplex PCR, and TCRdb kept only the in-frame ones, dropping some. The sample has some 260,000 clones, around 80% seen once. Sequenced input: PBMCs or T cells enriched from blood (not recorded which). Receptors originate from a man in his thirties or forties with acute COVID-19.

J is TRBJ2-1 and V is TRBV4-2, with TRBD2 matching over 10 bases. This CDR3 contains 16 residues. The ends lost 1 base at V and 5 bases at J; junction bases unmatched: 5. CDR1 is LGHNA and CDR2 is YNFKEQ in the germline V gene. In DNA, the CDR3 is TGTGCCAGCAGCCAAGGGGTAGCGGGAGGTGACAATGAGCAGTTCTTC. Translation: CASSQGVAGGDNEQFF.

This clone appeared a few times. This chain links TRBV28 with TRBJ2-3, with TRBD1 matching over 7 bases. V shed 6 bases and J 4 bases; nucleotides not matched to a gene: 7. The CDR3 runs 14 residues. Germline V CDR1 and CDR2: MDHEN, SYDVKM. DNA of the CDR3: TGTGCCAGCAGAGGGGAAGGGGGCCCAGATACGCAGTATTTT. It specifies CASRGEGGPDTQYF.

This chain uses TRBV6-2 or TRBV6-3 with TRBJ2-1; maybe TRBD2 (7 bases). The V and J ends lost 5 bases and 4 bases respectively, with 15 bases between them. The length of the CDR3 is 15 residues. Germline assignment: CDR1 MNHEY and CDR2 SVGEGT. CDR3 nucleotide sequence: TGTGCCAGCAGTCGCGCCGGGGGGCGGTACAATGAGCAGTTCTTC. Its protein is CASSRAGGRYNEQFF.

Concerning this clone itself: A read error may produce the germline difference seen at one junction end. The V call is TRBV5-1, the J call TRBJ1-2; D possibly corresponds to TRBD1 (5 bases). CDR1 is SGHRS, CDR2 YFSETQ, per germline. The CDR3 is made up of 14 amino acids. CDR3 in amino acids: CASSLSGASYGYTF. As DNA, the CDR3 is TGTGCCAGCAGCTTAAGCGGGGCCTCTTATGGCTACACCTTC.

The rearrangement links TRBV7-8 to TRBJ1-2; a possible D gene is TRBD1 (5 bases). Trimming removed 3 bases from V and 4 bases from J, with 12 bases in between. CDR1 and CDR2 (germline): SGHVS, FQNEAQ. This CDR3 region has 14 residues. The CDR3 loop is CASSFSDRVYGYTF. The CDR3 DNA follows: TGTGCCAGCAGCTTCTCAGACAGAGTCTATGGCTACACCTTC. The full variable domain, its missing parts supplied by reference TRBV7-8 and TRBJ1-2, is GAGVSQSPRYKVAKRGQDVALRCDPISGHVSLFWYQQALGQGPEFLTYFQNEAQLDKSGLPSDRFFAERPEGSVSTLKIQRTQQEDSAVYLCASSFSDRVYGYTFGSGTRLTVV.

This chain links TRBV15 with TRBJ2-2; tentatively, D is TRBD1 (6 bases). Germline V gene lookup returns CDR1 LNHNV and CDR2 YYDKDF (reference sequence). This CDR3 is built from 15 residues. Trimming cost V 0 bases and J 4 bases, with 9 bases left between them. In nucleotides, the CDR3 is TGTGCCACCAGCAGAGAGGGGGCGAGCACCGGGGAGCTGTTTTTT. Amino acids: CATSREGASTGELFF.

This clone was observed once. This chain links TRBV5-4 with TRBJ2-7, with D hard to call. V lost 4 bases, J lost 1 base, and 9 bases lay in between. CDR3 length: 13 residues. The germline V gene encodes CDR1 SGHNT and CDR2 YYREEE (reference sequence). As DNA, the CDR3 is TGTGCCAGCAGCATCGACAAGTCCTACGAGCAGTACGTC. Its protein product is CASSIDKSYEQYV.

This clone has just a few counts. The CDR3 nucleotides read TGTGCCAGCAGCCAAGATCCCGGACCCCTCCACTTT. Its translation is CASSQDPGPLHF. The V call is TRBV4-2, the J call TRBJ1-6, with D unresolved. Trimming stripped 0 bases from V and 12 bases from J, with 6 bases between. The CDR3 runs to 12 residues. Germline CDR1 LGHNA, CDR2 YNFKEQ.

This chain links TRBV24-1 with TRBJ2-3, with D possibly being TRBD2 (6 bases). This CDR3 is built from 13 residues. CDR1 KGHDR and CDR2 SFDVKD come from the germline V gene. V was clipped by 6 bases and J by 4 bases, with 10 bases between them. Here the CDR3 DNA reads TGTGCCACCAGTCGGGAGATGTCAGATACGCAGTATTTT. Its protein product is CATSREMSDTQYF.

The rearrangement links TRBV5-1 to TRBJ1-1; weak D call: TRBD1 (5 bases). Germline-derived CDR1 and CDR2 are SGHRS and YFSETQ. The ends were cut back, 10 bases at V and 2 bases at J, with 18 bases in the middle. The CDR3 is made up of 14 amino acids. The CDR3 DNA follows: TGCGCCTCCCGATTACAGGCTTCCAACACTGAAGCTTTCTTT. Protein: CASRLQASNTEAFF.

This clone was picked up a small number of times. The chain recombines TRBV4-1 with TRBJ1-2; no definite D call. Deletions cut 1 base from V and 6 bases from J, with 3 bases between. This CDR3 is 11 amino acids long. CDR1 and CDR2 (germline): MGHRA, YSYEKL. CDR3 amino acids: CASSQGDGYTF. The CDR3 DNA follows: TGCGCCAGCAGCCAAGGAGATGGCTACACCTTC.

The chain links TRBV6-4 to TRBJ1-2, with D unclear. The germline gives CDR1 MRHNA, CDR2 SNTAGT. Trimming pared 5 bases from V and 8 bases from J, leaving 21 bases between. The CDR3 has 15 amino acids. The CDR3 protein is CASSPGREGSDGYTF. Here the CDR3 DNA reads TGTGCCAGCAGTCCCGGTCGGGAAGGGTCTGACGGCTACACCTTC.

Comment on this clone: The germline gene is not matched at one end of the junction; a read error may be the cause. The chain recombines TRBV5-1 with TRBJ1-2; D uncertain. This CDR3 has 13 residues. Germline V gene sequence: CDR1 SGHRS, CDR2 YFSETQ. The CDR3, as DNA: TGTGCCAGCAGCGAGGAGGGTTTCTATGGCTACACCTTC. It encodes CASSEEGFYGYTF.

V gene TRBV11-3 combines with J gene TRBJ2-1, with 7 positions matching TRBD2. The junction had 8 bases not matched to a gene; V was cut back by 5 bases and J by 4 bases. Germline CDR1 SGHNT, CDR2 YENEEA. This CDR3 is built from 15 residues. The CDR3 DNA is TGTGCCAGCAGCCCGAGCGGGACTATGTACAATGAGCAGTTCTTC. Protein: CASSPSGTMYNEQFF.

This chain uses TRBV19 with TRBJ2-5, with TRBD1 identical over 9 bases. V was clipped by 5 bases and J by 3 bases; unmatched bases: 7. This CDR3 is built from 15 residues. In germline, CDR1 is LNHDA, CDR2 SQIVND (reference sequence). The CDR3 loop reads CASSPSTGGEETQYF. The CDR3 nucleotides read TGTGCCAGTAGTCCGTCGACAGGGGGAGAAGAGACCCAGTACTTC.

This sequence joins TRBV4-2 and TRBJ2-3; 12 bases fit TRBD2. J gave up 2 bases and V 1 base, and 10 bases lay outside the gene matches. The CDR3 consists of 19 residues. Per germline, CDR1 LGHNA and CDR2 YNFKEQ. The CDR3 sequence: CASSQVSSGLAGNTDTQYF. For the CDR3, the DNA is TGTGCCAGCAGCCAAGTCTCTTCGGGACTAGCGGGCAACACAGATACGCAGTATTTT.

This clone occurred a few times. This sequence joins TRBV3-1 (or the pseudogene TRBV3-2) and TRBJ2-2, with 14 bases matching TRBD2. This CDR3 has 17 residues. CDR1 and CDR2 (germline): LGHDT, YNNKEL (reference sequence). V lost 5 bases, J lost 7 bases, and 9 bases stayed unmatched. CDR3 protein: CASSGLAGGLRGGELFF. The CDR3 DNA reads TGTGCCAGCAGCGGACTAGCGGGGGGCCTACGAGGCGGGGAGCTGTTTTTT.

This clone has just a few counts. This chain joins TRBV2 and TRBJ1-1; D not resolved. The CDR3 length is 13 residues. CDR1 and CDR2 from the germline V gene are SNHLY and FYNNEI. The V end lost 3 bases, the J end lost 3 bases, and 8 bases lay between the germline ends. CDR3 in amino acids: CASSDYSHTEAFF. The CDR3 DNA sequence: TGTGCCAGCAGTGATTATAGTCACACTGAAGCTTTCTTT.

The chain joins TRBV6-5 to TRBJ1-1; D gene unclear. Trimming left V 6 bases short and J 4 bases short, with 15 bases between. Germline loops: CDR1 MNHEY, CDR2 SVGAGI. This CDR3 has 14 residues. CDR3 amino acids: CASSRESGGTEAFF. The DNA for the CDR3 is TGTGCCAGCAGCCGAGAGTCGGGAGGCACTGAAGCTTTCTTT.

DNA for the CDR3: TGTGCCAGCAGCTTTGGGACAGGGTACGAGCAGTACGTC. This gives the protein CASSFGTGYEQYV. This chain joins TRBV7-9 and TRBJ2-7; 9 bases match TRBD1. CDR1 and CDR2 (germline): SEHNR, FQNEAQ (reference sequence). This CDR3 is built from 13 residues. The V segment lost 3 bases and the J segment 4 bases; nucleotides outside the gene matches: 1.